Listed below are T cell receptor beta chains from one sample, sequenced in a study of Ad26.COV2.S vaccination and SARS-CoV-2 variants. The assay was immunoSEQ multiplex PCR, and TCRdb's table has in-frame clones only and misses some. The profile covers a few hundred thousand clones, with around nine tenths appearing a single time and 3.4% taken by the ten largest. The material was peripheral blood, obtained in a trial of Ad26.COV2.S vaccine versus placebo. The receptors here all came from a person aged 18 to 65 who received the Ad26.COV2.S COVID-19 vaccine or a placebo. CDR3s include the opening cysteine and the closing phenylalanine or tryptophan. The order of the fields is V gene, D gene, clone size, CDR3 length, J gene, CDR3 protein, CDR3 DNA. A D gene is named only where the DNA matches it firmly. Clone size is shown for a subset of rows, as once, few, many or a class of expanded clone.

TRBV5-1	.	.	15	TRBJ2-7	CASSLRSTTSYEQYF	TGCGCCAGCAGCTTGCGGTCTACCACAAGCTACGAGCAGTACTTC
TRBV6-5	.	.	13	TRBJ2-3	CASSYSSTDTQYF	TGTGCCAGCAGTTACAGCAGCACAGATACGCAGTATTTT
TRBV5-1	TRBD1	.	15	TRBJ1-4	CASSTGTGRNEKLFF	TGCGCCAGCAGCACCGGGACAGGGAGAAATGAAAAACTGTTTTTT
TRBV9	.	once	13	TRBJ1-1	CASSVGGSTEAFF	TGTGCCAGCAGCGTAGGAGGTAGCACTGAAGCTTTCTTT
TRBV15	.	.	13	TRBJ2-3	CATSRDFPDTQYF	TGTGCCACCAGCAGAGATTTCCCAGATACGCAGTATTTT
TRBV29-1	.	.	13	TRBJ2-2	CSVVDRENGELFF	TGCAGCGTTGTGGACAGAGAGAACGGGGAGCTGTTTTTT
TRBV7-8	.	.	15	TRBJ1-4	CASSLGRRSNEKLFF	TGTGCCAGCAGCCTCGGGAGACGGTCTAATGAAAAACTGTTTTTT
TRBV24-1	.	.	15	TRBJ2-1	CATSHGGSSYNEQFF	TGTGCCACCAGCCATGGGGGGAGCTCCTACAATGAGCAGTTCTTC
TRBV5-1	TRBD2	.	17	TRBJ2-3	CASSYARGDFSTDTQYF	TGCGCCAGCAGCTATGCCCGGGGGGACTTTAGCACAGATACGCAGTATTTT
TRBV4-2	.	.	15	TRBJ1-4	CASSQEDQGAEKLFF	TGTGCCAGCAGCCAAGAGGATCAGGGTGCTGAAAAACTGTTTTTT
TRBV30	TRBD1	.	15	TRBJ1-1	CAWEQGRGLNTEAFF	TGTGCCTGGGAACAGGGGCGGGGGTTGAACACTGAAGCTTTCTTT
TRBV5-1	.	.	13	TRBJ2-2	CASSLLVAGELFF	TGCGCCAGCAGCTTACTAGTCGCCGGGGAGCTGTTTTTT
TRBV9	.	.	14	TRBJ2-7	CASSPPASSYEQYF	TGTGCCAGCAGCCCCCCCGCCAGCTCCTACGAGCAGTACTTC
TRBV7-2	.	.	14	TRBJ1-3	CASSLARVGNTIYF	TGTGCCAGCAGCTTAGCTAGGGTGGGAAACACCATATATTTT
TRBV7-2	.	.	16	TRBJ2-1	CASSLGGANSYNEQFF	TGTGCCAGCAGCTTAGGGGGGGCTAACAGCTACAATGAGCAGTTCTTC
TRBV2	.	many	16	TRBJ2-4	CASSEVAGIIQNIQYF	TGTGCCAGCAGTGAAGTAGCTGGGATTATCCAAAACATTCAGTACTTC
TRBV4-1	.	.	16	TRBJ2-7	CASSQGSGMSSYEQYF	TGCGCCAGCAGCCAAGGGTCCGGGATGAGCTCCTACGAGCAGTACTTC
TRBV7-8	TRBD2	.	14	TRBJ2-2	CASSILGLAGELFF	TGTGCCAGCAGCATCCTCGGACTAGCCGGGGAGCTGTTTTTT
TRBV5-6	.	.	15	TRBJ1-1	CASSLVRGRSTEAFF	TGTGCCAGCAGCTTGGTGCGGGGGAGGAGCACTGAAGCTTTCTTT
TRBV30	.	.	15	TRBJ2-7	CAWSVFPVKGYEQYF	TGTGCCTGGAGTGTTTTCCCCGTTAAGGGGTACGAGCAGTACTTC
TRBV7-9	.	.	15	TRBJ2-7	CASSTRQGEYSEQYF	TGTGCCAGCAGCACCCGGCAGGGCGAGTACTCCGAGCAGTACTTC
TRBV14	TRBD1	.	15	TRBJ2-7	CASSQPGQPLYEQYF	TGTGCCAGCAGCCAACCGGGACAGCCACTCTACGAGCAGTACTTC
TRBV27	TRBD1	once	15	TRBJ2-1	CASSYTGDSYNEQFF	TGTGCCAGCAGTTATACAGGGGATTCCTACAATGAGCAGTTCTTC